The 10 T cell receptor beta chains below come from one sample, sequenced in a study of blood T cells in healthy people across ages. A second about 7 to 12 cycle PCR used barcoded and J-beta primers. TCRdb reprocessed the 5' RACE reads with MiXCR, giving one entry per CDR3 protein. The top ten clones hold approximately 40% of a sample with about 750,000 distinct CDR3 sequences, about 55% of them seen once. Sequenced sample: blood. Receptors were obtained from a man at least 80 years old in good health.

This sequence joins TRBV12-3 or TRBV12-4 and TRBJ2-1; the D is unclear. The CDR3 has 15 amino acids. V was trimmed by 5 bases and J by 0 bases, leaving 11 bases between them. CDR3 nucleotides: TGTGCCAGCAGTCCGACTCCCAGCTCCTACAATGAGCAGTTCTTC. Translating it yields CASSPTPSSYNEQFF.

This clonotype was seen a handful of times. V and J are TRBV6-2 or TRBV6-3 and TRBJ2-7; 9 bases match TRBD2. This CDR3 contains 14 residues. The junction had 4 bases not matched to a gene; V was cut back by 5 bases and J by 2 bases. Germline V CDR1 and CDR2: MNHEY, SVGEGT. The CDR3 DNA sequence: TGTGCCAGCAGTCTAGCGGGACCACCCTACGAGCAGTACTTC. The encoded protein is CASSLAGPPYEQYF.

The gene calls are TRBV20-1 and TRBJ1-2, with D unclear. Trimming removed 0 bases from V and 5 bases from J, with 7 bases in between. In germline, CDR1 is DFQATT, CDR2 SNEGSKA (reference sequence). The CDR3 contains 12 residues. The CDR3 sequence is CSAREGLYGYTF. In nucleotides, the CDR3 is TGCAGTGCTAGAGAAGGGTTGTATGGCTACACCTTC.

The table lists this clonotype with many counts. The chain is built from TRBV29-1 and TRBJ2-7; 9 positions agree with TRBD1. The CDR3 runs to 14 residues. Per the germline V gene, CDR1 is SQVTM and CDR2 is ANQGSEA. V lost 6 bases and J lost 2; bases outside the gene matches: 8. The CDR3 loop reads CSVVPGQGAYEQYF. DNA for the CDR3: TGCAGCGTCGTGCCGGGACAGGGTGCCTACGAGCAGTACTTC.

This clonotype occurred a few times. The CDR3 here is CASSLRERVINEQFF. CDR3 DNA sequence: TGTGCCAGCAGCTTGCGGGAGAGGGTTATCAATGAGCAGTTCTTC. The gene calls are TRBV7-9 and TRBJ2-1; 7 bases are a match to TRBD2. The CDR3 is 15 residues long. The trim removed 3 bases at V and 6 bases at J, leaving 8 bases unmatched. In germline, CDR1 is SEHNR, CDR2 FQNEAQ (reference sequence).

The CDR3 region has the DNA TGTGCCAGCAGCTCCGGGACAGGGGGCTTGAATGAGCAGTTCTTC. The encoded protein is CASSSGTGGLNEQFF. The chain uses TRBV7-9 and TRBJ2-1; 12 nucleotides line up with TRBD1. Germline V gene lookup returns CDR1 SEHNR and CDR2 FQNEAQ (reference sequence). V shed 4 bases and J 7 bases; nucleotides not matched to a gene: 5. This CDR3 has 15 residues. Filled out from reference TRBV7-9 and TRBJ2-1, the complete variable domain reads DTGVSQNPRHKITKRGQNVTFRCDPISEHNRLYWYRQTLGQGPEFLTYFQNEAQLEKSRLLSDRFSAERPKGSFSTLEIQRTEQGDSAMYLCASSSGTGGLNEQFFGPGTRLTVL.

This clonotype was counted a few times. This chain connects TRBV3-1 to TRBJ2-5; D remains ambiguous. The CDR3 loop spans 14 amino acids. V was trimmed by 4 bases and J by 1 base, leaving 10 bases between them. Germline CDR1 and CDR2: LGHDT and YNNKEL (reference sequence). The CDR3 region has the DNA TGTGCCAGCAGCCCACAATGGGGCCAAGAGACCCAGTACTTC. Translated: CASSPQWGQETQYF.

The J gene is TRBJ2-5, the V gene TRBV7-8; D gene unclear. Germline lookup yields CDR1 SGHVS and CDR2 FQNEAQ. V lost 2 bases, J lost 2 bases, and 15 bases lay in between. The CDR3 extends over 16 amino acids. The CDR3 loop reads CASSLTRPPRQETQYF. CDR3 coding DNA: TGTGCCAGCAGCTTAACACGGCCACCAAGGCAAGAGACCCAGTACTTC.

The rearrangement links TRBV20-1 to TRBJ2-1; 8 positions agree with TRBD1. After removal of 3 bases from V and 4 bases from J, the junction contained 14 bases not matched to a gene. Germline loops: CDR1 DFQATT, CDR2 SNEGSKA (reference sequence). This CDR3 contains 17 residues. CDR3 loop: CSASLRGRNSIYNEQFF. The DNA of the CDR3 is TGCAGTGCTAGTCTCAGGGGGCGCAATTCCATTTACAATGAGCAGTTCTTC.

CDR3 coding DNA: TGTGCCAGCAGCGTAGATCCGGCTAGCGGGGTACACAATGAGCAGTTCTTC. The encoded protein is CASSVDPASGVHNEQFF. J is TRBJ2-1 and V is TRBV9, with 9 bases that match TRBD2. The CDR3 is made up of 17 amino acids. Trimming cost V 0 bases and J 5 bases; bases outside gene matches: 9. Germline CDR1 reads SGDLS; CDR2 reads YYNGEE.